This T cell receptor beta chain was identified during a study of human T cells and chemical hapten exposure. Whole-study context: 2% DPC was applied to 2 cm by 2 cm of upper inner arm skin for sensitization. Largely, small differences in pooled library volume made per-sample TCR yields vary. Broader study findings: A positive correlation with patch test score was found for PT1 expanded TCR counts. Against controls, expanded TCRs gave rise to significantly more large CDR3 similarity clusters.

There are a few counts of this clonotype. The antigen remains unidentified. Documented time point: patch test 1, 2 weeks after DPC sensitization. Treatment defined: therapeutic diphenylcyclopropenone sensitization with weekly scalp DPC. TCRdb re-called the RACE reads with MiXCR, one entry per CDR3 protein. The repertoire consists of roughly 160,000 distinct CDR3 sequences, with around 15% occurring once and the leading ten covering less than 2%. The source of this sequence is a woman in her 30s with alopecia areata. Some clones in this sample may be carry-over from other donors' samples. This sample comprised whole blood, obtained in connection with sensitization to the hapten diphenylcyclopropenone (DPC).

CDR3 bases: TGTGCCAGCAGTTTAGAGGCTTTTTCTAGCACAGATACGCAGTATTTT. This codes for CASSLEAFSSTDTQYF. This chain links TRBV27 with TRBJ2-3, with D hard to call. V was cut by 2 bases and J by 0 bases, with 12 bases left in between. Germline V gene lookup returns CDR1 MNHEY and CDR2 SMNVEV (reference sequence). This CDR3 spans 16 amino acids.